One sample yielded the 31 T cell receptor beta chains listed below, sequenced in a study of CD8+ T cells in alopecia areata. Extracted RNA was reverse transcribed, and the resulting cDNA served as sequencing template. Some clones are missing from TCRdb's copy, which holds only in-frame ones; the method was immunoSEQ multiplex PCR. The repertoire consists of 200,000 or so clones, with roughly 56% occurring once and the leading ten covering roughly 5.3%. The specimen sequenced was CD8+ T cells sorted from blood. The receptor set was obtained from a human donor in good health.

V is TRBV5-1 and J is TRBJ1-2; a weak D match, TRBD1 (5 bases). The V end lost 7 bases, the J end lost 8 bases, and 18 bases lay between the germline ends. Germline V gene lookup returns CDR1 SGHRS and CDR2 YFSETQ. The CDR3 loop spans 13 amino acids. The CDR3, as DNA: TGCGCCAGCGCCCCCGTCAGGGAGTTGGGCTACACCTTC. Translated: CASAPVRELGYTF.

The chain links TRBV27 to TRBJ1-2; TRBD1 matches at 8 bases. CDR3 length equals 14 residues. CDR1 and CDR2 (germline): MNHEY, SMNVEV (reference sequence). Trimming removed 3 bases from V and 2 bases from J; junction bases left unmatched: 2. In DNA, the CDR3 is TGTGCCAGCAGTTTTCAGGGGGCGAACTATGGCTACACCTTC. Protein sequence: CASSFQGANYGYTF.

By its share, this clone is medium-sized (0.01 to 0.1%). The chain combines TRBV19 with TRBJ2-3, with TRBD2 matching over 9 bases. Germline CDR1 and CDR2: LNHDA and SQIVND (reference sequence). Trimming at V came to 5 bases and at J to 0 bases, leaving 0 bases not matched to a gene. The length of the CDR3 is 14 residues. This CDR3 reads CASSGLASTDTQYF. As DNA, the CDR3 is TGTGCCAGTAGTGGACTAGCGAGCACAGATACGCAGTATTTT.

This rearrangement joins TRBV7-9 to TRBJ2-3; 12 nucleotides match TRBD2. V lost 4 bases to trimming and J lost 3 bases; unmatched junction nucleotides: 5. The V gene's germline CDR1 is SEHNR and CDR2 FQNEAQ (reference sequence). This CDR3 is built from 16 residues. This CDR3 is CASSSGLAGATDTQYF. The CDR3 DNA is TGTGCCAGCAGCTCGGGACTAGCGGGTGCAACAGATACGCAGTATTTT.

V usage is TRBV4-1 and J usage is TRBJ1-1; D is unclear. The CDR3 is made up of 12 amino acids. The V gene lost 4 bases and the J gene lost 1 base, with 4 bases spanning the gap. From germline, CDR1 is MGHRA and CDR2 YSYEKL. The CDR3 here is CASSPPNTEAFF. The CDR3 DNA reads TGCGCCAGCAGCCCCCCGAACACTGAAGCTTTCTTT.

The J gene is TRBJ2-3, the V gene TRBV5-1, with 8 bases lining up with TRBD2. This CDR3 is built from 14 residues. With 7 bases clipped from V and 0 bases from J, the junction kept 4 bases outside the gene matches. Germline V gives CDR1 SGHRS, CDR2 YFSETQ. The CDR3 is CASGGGTSTDTQYF. CDR3 DNA: TGCGCCAGCGGCGGGGGGACGAGCACAGATACGCAGTATTTT.

As for this clone: At one of its ends the junction is not consistent with the germline gene, which may arise from a read error. V gene TRBV25-1 combines with J gene TRBJ1-5; D may be TRBD1 (6 bases). The CDR3 extends over 11 amino acids. Germline CDR1 MGHDK, CDR2 SYGVNS. In nucleotides, the CDR3 is TGTGCCAGCAGTGCCGGGGACATCACAACTTTT. Amino acids: CASSAGDITTF.

This clone was observed a handful of times. The rearrangement links TRBV29-1 to TRBJ1-1; no clear D gene. Germline V gene lookup returns CDR1 SQVTM and CDR2 ANQGSEA. This CDR3 contains 11 residues. Trimming removed 6 bases from V and 4 bases from J, with 9 bases in between. The CDR3 protein is CSVDLGTEAFF. DNA for the CDR3: TGCAGCGTCGATCTGGGCACTGAAGCTTTCTTT.

In this sample, this clone turned up once. The chain combines TRBV4-1 with TRBJ2-7, with TRBD2 identical over 9 bases. CDR3 length equals 15 residues. The V and J ends lost 3 bases and 6 bases, in that order; junction bases with no gene match: 9. The germline V gene encodes CDR1 MGHRA and CDR2 YSYEKL. CDR3 residues: CASSQPGLAAGEQYF. The CDR3 DNA follows: TGCGCCAGCAGCCAGCCGGGACTAGCTGCCGGCGAGCAGTACTTC.

To note about this clone: Other DNA sequences within the sample encode an identical CDR3. The chain uses TRBV7-9 and TRBJ2-7; a possible D gene is TRBD1 (6 bases). This CDR3 spans 12 amino acids. V dropped 5 bases and J dropped 4 bases, with 9 bases sitting between them. Germline V gene data show CDR1 as SEHNR and CDR2 as FQNEAQ (reference sequence). CDR3 nucleotides: TGTGCCAGCAGCAAGACAGGTTACGAGCAGTACTTC. Its protein product is CASSKTGYEQYF.

CDR3 DNA sequence: TGCAGCGTCGGTTCTCCGACAGATGCTAACTATGGCTACACCTTC. Encoded protein: CSVGSPTDANYGYTF. The chain employs TRBV29-1 and TRBJ1-2; a weak D match, TRBD1 (5 bases). The V gene's germline CDR1 is SQVTM and CDR2 ANQGSEA. CDR3 size: 15 residues. Trimming stripped 6 bases from V and 0 bases from J, with 17 bases between.

The V and J genes are TRBV4-1 and TRBJ1-1; D is perhaps TRBD1 (5 bases). The CDR3 extends over 13 amino acids. Germline V gene lookup returns CDR1 MGHRA and CDR2 YSYEKL. The ends were cut back, 4 bases at V and 4 bases at J, with 10 bases in the middle. As DNA, the CDR3 is TGCGCCAGCAGCCTCTCGGGGGGCACTGAAGCTTTCTTT. Its translation: CASSLSGGTEAFF.

This clone has just one count. The chain has TRBV5-1 and TRBJ1-2; TRBD1 is a possible D gene (5 bases). Germline V gene data show CDR1 as SGHRS and CDR2 as YFSETQ. CDR3 length: 12 residues. V lost 5 bases and J 8 bases, leaving 13 bases between the germline ends. The CDR3 here is CASRLPGVGYTF. DNA of the CDR3: TGCGCCAGCAGACTACCGGGGGTAGGCTACACCTTC.

The rearrangement joins TRBV11-2 to TRBJ2-2; tentatively, D is TRBD2 (6 bases). Germline V gives CDR1 SGHAT, CDR2 FQNNGV. Between the trimmed V and J ends, which lost 5 bases and 3 bases, there was a span of 10 bases. This CDR3 comprises 14 residues. Here the CDR3 reads CASSRDFYTGELFF. The CDR3 coding sequence is TGTGCCAGCAGCCGGGACTTCTACACCGGGGAGCTGTTTTTT.

The V gene is TRBV2, the J gene TRBJ2-1; 10 bases line up with TRBD2. CDR3 size: 17 residues. V trimming: 6 bases; J trimming: 11 bases; junction bases outside the gene matches: 19. Germline V gene lookup returns CDR1 SNHLY and CDR2 FYNNEI. The CDR3 nucleotides are TGTGCCAGCAGCGCCAGATTTGGACTAGCGGACCCAAGTAAGCAGTTCTTC. Its protein is CASSARFGLADPSKQFF.

The chain has TRBV6-5 and TRBJ2-5; weak D call: TRBD1 (6 bases). CDR1 is MNHEY, CDR2 SVGAGI, per germline. The CDR3 has 15 amino acids. V was shortened by 0 bases and J by 5 bases, with 13 bases between the two germline ends. This CDR3 is CASSYSIGGGETQYF. DNA for the CDR3: TGTGCCAGCAGTTACTCGATTGGGGGCGGGGAGACCCAGTACTTC.

This clone has just a few counts. The chain is built from TRBV6-6 and TRBJ1-1; the D is unclear. CDR1 and CDR2 (germline): MNHNY, SVGAGI (reference sequence). This CDR3 contains 13 residues. V was shortened by 4 bases and J by 0 bases, with 6 bases between the two germline ends. The CDR3 protein is CASSLVMNTEAFF. CDR3 coding DNA: TGTGCCAGCAGTTTAGTTATGAACACTGAAGCTTTCTTT.

The chain employs TRBV6-5 and TRBJ1-2, with unresolved D. The germline V gene has CDR1 MNHEY and CDR2 SVGAGI. CDR3 length: 14 amino acids. Trimming took 0 bases from V and 1 from J, leaving 6 bases between them. The CDR3 DNA sequence: TGTGCCAGCAGTTACTCCCCCAGTAACTATGGCTACACCTTC. This encodes CASSYSPSNYGYTF.

The chain is built from TRBV27 and TRBJ1-2, with 8 bases aligning to TRBD1. The CDR3 spans 16 residues. The germline V gene encodes CDR1 MNHEY and CDR2 SMNVEV (reference sequence). V dropped 5 bases and J dropped 1; count of bases not matched to a gene: 9. In nucleotides, the CDR3 is TGTGCCAGCAGTACCGGGACAGGAGTACTTAACTATGGCTACACCTTC. As protein: CASSTGTGVLNYGYTF.

The chain couples TRBV29-1 to TRBJ2-7, with 9 positions matching TRBD1. This CDR3 spans 14 amino acids. Germline V gives CDR1 SQVTM, CDR2 ANQGSEA. The ends lost 5 bases at V and 2 bases at J; junction bases unmatched: 7. This CDR3 is CSVTGTGSPYEQYF. Here the CDR3 DNA reads TGCAGCGTTACCGGGACAGGGTCACCCTACGAGCAGTACTTC.

The CDR3 loop is CASSYDADNEQFF. The DNA for the CDR3 is TGTGCCAGCAGTTACGACGCGGATAATGAGCAGTTCTTC. The chain recombines TRBV6-5 with TRBJ2-1; D gene uncertain. Germline loops: CDR1 MNHEY, CDR2 SVGAGI. V was pared by 2 bases and J by 7 bases, with 9 bases between. This CDR3 is 13 amino acids long.

The chain joins TRBV29-1 to TRBJ1-1, with a weak D call TRBD1 (6 bases). The CDR3 runs to 10 residues. The V gene lost 7 bases and the J gene lost 8 bases, with 11 bases spanning the gap. Germline CDR1 is SQVTM and CDR2 is ANQGSEA. CDR3 DNA: TGCAGCGGGATTCAGGGGGAAGCTTTCTTT. Translation gives CSGIQGEAFF.

The chain has TRBV25-1 and TRBJ2-6, with D tentatively TRBD1 (6 bases). CDR3 length: 17 residues. V lost 3 bases, J lost 0 bases, and 12 bases lay in between. Germline CDR1 is MGHDK and CDR2 is SYGVNS. The CDR3 DNA is TGTGCCAGCAGTGATACTGGACAGCGCTCTGGGGCCAACGTCCTGACTTTC. As protein: CASSDTGQRSGANVLTF.

In this sample, this clone turned up once. The J gene is TRBJ2-7, the V gene TRBV25-1; D is unclear. The CDR3 runs to 10 residues. Germline CDR1 reads MGHDK; CDR2 reads SYGVNS. V lost 6 bases, J lost 3 bases, and 3 bases lay in between. This CDR3 is CASRGYEQYF. Written as DNA, the CDR3 is TGTGCCAGCAGGGGCTACGAGCAGTACTTC.

In this sample, this clone turned up a few times. The CDR3 region is CSVGTPGELFF. DNA of the CDR3: TGCAGCGTCGGGACACCAGGGGAGCTGTTTTTT. J is TRBJ2-2 and V is TRBV29-1; possible D gene TRBD1, 6 bases. The CDR3 runs 11 residues. V gave up 6 bases and J gave up 8 bases, with 10 bases separating them. Germline V gives CDR1 SQVTM, CDR2 ANQGSEA.

The chain couples TRBV6-5 to TRBJ2-5; a weak D match, TRBD1 (5 bases). V lost 4 bases to trimming and J lost 2 bases, with 17 bases between them. The CDR3 has 16 amino acids. Germline CDR1 and CDR2: MNHEY and SVGAGI. CDR3 residues: CASSLALGAVQETQYF. Here the CDR3 DNA reads TGTGCCAGCAGTTTGGCCTTAGGGGCAGTTCAAGAGACCCAGTACTTC.

This clone has a handful of counts. This chain joins TRBV19 and TRBJ1-2; 8 bases map to TRBD1. Trimming at V came to 7 bases and at J to 8 bases, leaving 9 bases not matched to a gene. The CDR3 extends over 13 amino acids. CDR1 and CDR2 (germline): LNHDA, SQIVND (reference sequence). CDR3 coding DNA: TGTGCCAGTAATCGCGACAGGGGAGAAGGCTACACCTTC. This sequence encodes CASNRDRGEGYTF.

The sample holds a few counts of this clone. The chain links TRBV7-9 to TRBJ2-1; TRBD1 might be the D (7 bases). CDR1 is SEHNR and CDR2 is FQNEAQ in the germline V gene (reference sequence). The CDR3 covers 12 residues. V lost 1 base and J 14 bases, leaving 12 bases between the germline ends. The CDR3 spells CASSLGAGGKFF. The CDR3 DNA reads TGTGCCAGCAGCTTAGGTGCAGGGGGGAAGTTCTTC.

This clone was detected only a few times. The rearrangement joins TRBV5-1 to TRBJ1-5; D call uncertain. V was cut by 4 bases and J by 1 base, with 15 bases left in between. CDR1 is SGHRS and CDR2 is YFSETQ in the germline V gene. This CDR3 is 16 amino acids long. The CDR3 protein is CASSPRGGESNQPQHF. DNA of the CDR3: TGCGCCAGCAGCCCCCGGGGAGGTGAAAGCAATCAGCCCCAGCATTTT.

This chain connects TRBV5-6 to TRBJ2-7; TRBD1 matches 8 bases. The CDR3 has 16 amino acids. V lost 6 bases to trimming and J lost 4 bases; unmatched junction nucleotides: 15. Per the germline V gene, CDR1 is SGHDT and CDR2 is YYEEEE. The CDR3 DNA follows: TGTGCCAGCACGCAGGATTCCGGGACAGGACCTTACGAGCAGTACTTC. Its translation is CASTQDSGTGPYEQYF.

This clone was found a few times. V is TRBV7-6 and J is TRBJ2-3, with D hard to call. The CDR3 extends over 12 amino acids. Germline CDR1 reads SGHVS; CDR2 reads FNYEAQ. Between the trimmed V and J ends, which lost 4 bases and 4 bases, there was a span of 6 bases. CDR3 residues: CASSWNPDTQYF. DNA of the CDR3: TGTGCCAGCAGCTGGAACCCAGATACGCAGTATTTT. Variable domain in full (rest from reference TRBV7-6 and TRBJ2-3): GAGVSQSPRYKVTKRGQDVALRCDPISGHVSLYWYRQALGQGPEFLTYFNYEAQQDKSGLPNDRFSAERPEGSISTLTIQRTEQRDSAMYRCASSWNPDTQYFGPGTRLTVL.